This entry lists 30 T cell receptor beta chains sequenced from one sample in a study of blood T cell repertoires in COVID-19. Some clones are missing from TCRdb's copy, which holds only in-frame ones; the method was immunoSEQ multiplex PCR. In the table there are 210,000 or so clones, 65% to 85% of which are singletons. What was sequenced was PBMCs or T cells enriched from blood (not recorded which). Receptors originate from a man aged 25 to 40 with acute COVID-19.

This clone appeared a few times. The chain uses TRBV27 and TRBJ1-2, with D uncertain. The CDR3 has 15 residues. The germline CDR1 and CDR2 sequences are MNHEY and SMNVEV (reference sequence). The germline V and J ends were trimmed by 5 bases and 0 bases, with 13 bases remaining between them. CDR3 sequence: CASSPLPRANYGYTF. CDR3 DNA: TGTGCCAGCAGTCCCCTTCCGCGGGCTAACTATGGCTACACCTTC.

This chain links TRBV10-1 with TRBJ2-5, with D perhaps matching TRBD2 (6 bases). V was trimmed by 3 bases and J by 2 bases, leaving 16 bases between them. CDR3 size: 16 residues. Per the germline V gene, CDR1 is WNHNN and CDR2 is SYGVQD (reference sequence). This CDR3 reads CASSDTRTTTQETQYF. The CDR3 coding sequence is TGCGCCAGCAGTGATACCCGGACTACCACGCAAGAGACCCAGTACTTC.

The chain combines TRBV2 with TRBJ1-1; 12 bases line up with TRBD1. Germline lookup yields CDR1 SNHLY and CDR2 FYNNEI. CDR3 length: 15 amino acids. Trimming cost V 5 bases and J 6 bases; bases outside gene matches: 7. The CDR3 loop reads CASSFPGQGAAEAFF. CDR3 coding DNA: TGTGCCAGCAGTTTCCCGGGACAGGGGGCGGCTGAAGCTTTCTTT. Full variable domain (outside the CDR3, taken from reference TRBV2 and TRBJ1-1): EPEVTQTPSHQVTQMGQEVILRCVPISNHLYFYWYRQILGQKVEFLVSFYNNEISEKSEIFDDQFSVERPDGSNFTLKIRSTKLEDSAMYFCASSFPGQGAAEAFFGQGTRLTVV.

The chain carries TRBV10-2 and TRBJ2-2; 7 nucleotides align to TRBD2. The CDR3 is 16 residues long. Germline CDR1 WSHSY, CDR2 SAAADI. Trimming at V came to 4 bases and at J to 0 bases, leaving 5 bases not matched to a gene. As DNA, the CDR3 is TGCGCCAGCAGTGTGGGCGGGGGATCGAACACCGGGGAGCTGTTTTTT. Translating gives CASSVGGGSNTGELFF.

CDR3 sequence (DNA): TGTGCCAGCAGCCCCGGACCTAGCTCCACCGGGGAGCTGTTTTTT. The encoded protein is CASSPGPSSTGELFF. The V gene is TRBV9, the J gene TRBJ2-2; tentatively, D is TRBD2 (5 bases). The length of the CDR3 is 15 residues. CDR1 is SGDLS, CDR2 YYNGEE, per germline. Between the trimmed V and J ends, which lost 4 bases and 4 bases, there was a span of 14 bases.

The CDR3 bases are TGTGCCACCCTGTCCGGGGATGGGAGAAATGGCTACACCTTC. Translated: CATLSGDGRNGYTF. V and J are TRBV21-1 and TRBJ1-2. TRBV21-1 counts as a pseudogene. There are 14 residues in the CDR3.

The chain joins TRBV19 to TRBJ2-5, with D unresolved. Deletions cut 4 bases from V and 0 bases from J, with 6 bases between. The CDR3 has 13 residues. Germline V gene sequence: CDR1 LNHDA, CDR2 SQIVND (reference sequence). The CDR3 coding sequence is TGTGCCAGTAGTAAATCGTACCAAGAGACCCAGTACTTC. It translates to CASSKSYQETQYF.

The chain has TRBV5-1 and TRBJ2-2; TRBD2 aligns across 13 bases. The CDR3 totals 16 residues. The V gene end was trimmed by 4 bases and the J gene end by 1 base; junction bases not matched to a gene: 1. CDR1 is SGHRS and CDR2 is YFSETQ in the germline V gene. The CDR3: CASSRTSGGNTGELFF. The CDR3 nucleotides read TGCGCCAGCAGCCGGACTAGCGGGGGGAACACCGGGGAGCTGTTTTTT. The variable domain in full, with the rest retrieved from reference TRBV5-1 and TRBJ2-2, is KAGVTQTPRYLIKTRGQQVTLSCSPISGHRSVSWYQQTPGQGLQFLFEYFSETQRNKGNFPGRFSGRQFSNSRSEMNVSTLELGDSALYLCASSRTSGGNTGELFFGEGSRLTVL.

The CDR3 sequence: CASSMTSGGSYNEQFF. For the CDR3, the DNA is TGTGCCAGCAGCATGACTAGCGGGGGTTCCTACAATGAGCAGTTCTTC. The chain employs TRBV9 and TRBJ2-1, with TRBD2 matching 12 bases. Germline lookup yields CDR1 SGDLS and CDR2 YYNGEE. CDR3 length: 16 residues. J gave up 1 base and V 4 bases, and 3 bases lay outside the gene matches. The whole variable domain, remainder taken from reference TRBV9 and TRBJ2-1, is DSGVTQTPKHLITATGQRVTLRCSPRSGDLSVYWYQQSLDQGLQFLIQYYNGEERAKGNILERFSAQQFPDLHSELNLSSLELGDSALYFCASSMTSGGSYNEQFFGPGTRLTVL.

The chain combines TRBV9 with TRBJ2-1; 8 positions match TRBD1. V lost 1 base to trimming and J lost 7 bases; unmatched junction nucleotides: 7. Germline CDR1 is SGDLS and CDR2 is YYNGEE. The CDR3 is made up of 15 amino acids. CDR3 protein: CASSVQPRGPNEQFF. The CDR3 DNA is TGTGCCAGCAGCGTACAACCCAGGGGGCCTAATGAGCAGTTCTTC.

J is TRBJ2-5 and V is TRBV24-1; the D gene is possibly TRBD1 (5 bases). Trimming stripped 3 bases from V and 1 base from J, with 11 bases between. Looked up from germline, CDR1 is KGHDR and CDR2 is SFDVKD. The CDR3 length is 15 residues. CDR3 amino acids: CATSDLKDIQETQYF. Here the CDR3 DNA reads TGTGCCACCAGTGATCTCAAGGACATCCAAGAGACCCAGTACTTC.

This clone was picked up one time. J is TRBJ2-7 and V is TRBV20-1, with unresolved D. Trimming pared 3 bases from V and 3 bases from J, leaving 6 bases between. The CDR3 spans 11 residues. Germline CDR1 and CDR2: DFQATT and SNEGSKA (reference sequence). The DNA of the CDR3 is TGCAGTGCTAGTGATTACTACGAGCAGTACTTC. It encodes CSASDYYEQYF.

The CDR3 bases are TGTGCCAGCACCCCAAACAGATACGGCACAGATACGCAGTATTTT. Its translation: CASTPNRYGTDTQYF. This chain joins TRBV5-5 and TRBJ2-3; the D is unclear. Trimming left V 6 bases short and J 1 base short, with 15 bases between. This CDR3 has 15 residues. Germline V CDR1 and CDR2: SGHKS, YYEKEE (reference sequence).

The chain combines TRBV9 with TRBJ2-4, with TRBD2 as a possible D gene (5 bases). The ends were cut back, 0 bases at V and 0 bases at J, with 10 bases in the middle. Germline lookup yields CDR1 SGDLS and CDR2 YYNGEE. This CDR3 spans 16 amino acids. The CDR3: CASSVASGLAKNIQYF. The CDR3 nucleotides read TGTGCCAGCAGCGTAGCCAGCGGCCTAGCCAAAAACATTCAGTACTTC.

The chain couples TRBV19 to TRBJ2-3; 11 bases align to TRBD1. The CDR3 length is 15 residues. Losses at the gene ends were 7 bases for V and 5 bases for J; bases not matched to a gene: 8. Germline V gives CDR1 LNHDA, CDR2 SQIVND (reference sequence). The CDR3 DNA reads as TGTGCCAGTACCCGGACAGGGGGCGCGGTAGATACGCAGTATTTT. Translated, it gives CASTRTGGAVDTQYF.

The genes are TRBV5-1 and TRBJ1-2; 7 nucleotides agree with TRBD1. The junction had 20 bases not matched to a gene; V was cut back by 4 bases and J by 8 bases. CDR1 and CDR2 from the germline V gene are SGHRS and YFSETQ. The CDR3 spans 17 residues. CDR3 sequence reads: CASSPTGVLQTREGYTF. The CDR3 DNA is TGCGCCAGCAGCCCTACAGGGGTCCTGCAGACTCGGGAGGGCTACACCTTC.

The CDR3 sequence: CASKRGYTGELFF. For the CDR3, the DNA is TGTGCCAGCAAACGCGGGTACACCGGGGAGCTGTTTTTT. V and J are TRBV2 and TRBJ2-2; a possible D gene is TRBD2 (5 bases). CDR1 and CDR2 from the germline V gene are SNHLY and FYNNEI. V was shortened by 7 bases and J by 3 bases, with 9 bases between the two germline ends. The CDR3 loop spans 13 amino acids.

The chain combines TRBV28 with TRBJ2-7; the D gene is possibly TRBD2 (5 bases). This CDR3 is built from 11 residues. The ends were cut back, 6 bases at V and 7 bases at J, with 10 bases in the middle. Germline V gene data show CDR1 as MDHEN and CDR2 as SYDVKM. The CDR3 nucleotides read TGTGCCAGCAGCCTCCCGGGGGAGCAGTACTTC. Translated: CASSLPGEQYF.

This clone has just a few counts. This chain joins TRBV19 and TRBJ1-2; 11 nucleotides align to TRBD1. The trim removed 4 bases at V and 10 bases at J, leaving 5 bases unmatched. This CDR3 has 13 residues. Germline CDR1 LNHDA, CDR2 SQIVND (reference sequence). This CDR3 reads CASSTDGQGAYTF. Here the CDR3 DNA reads TGTGCCAGTAGTACCGACGGACAGGGGGCCTACACCTTC.

J is TRBJ1-2 and V is TRBV5-1; no definite D call. V was trimmed by 0 bases and J by 7 bases, leaving 7 bases between them. Germline values: CDR1 SGHRS, CDR2 YFSETQ. This CDR3 spans 12 amino acids. CDR3 bases: TGCGCCAGCAGCTTGGCTGTGGCTGGCTACACCTTC. Amino acids: CASSLAVAGYTF.

The genes are TRBV5-1 and TRBJ1-1, with 10 bases that match TRBD1. From germline, CDR1 is SGHRS and CDR2 YFSETQ. V was pared by 4 bases and J by 11 bases, with 11 bases of the junction left unmatched. The CDR3 consists of 14 residues. Here the CDR3 reads CASSGGTGELSAFF. CDR3 nucleotides: TGCGCCAGCAGCGGAGGGACAGGGGAGTTGTCGGCTTTCTTT.

The chain employs TRBV2 and TRBJ2-2; TRBD1 might be the D (5 bases). The germline gives CDR1 SNHLY, CDR2 FYNNEI. V was trimmed by 8 bases and J by 4 bases, leaving 14 bases between them. The CDR3 is made up of 14 amino acids. CDR3 loop: CASGADSSTGELFF. DNA for the CDR3: TGTGCCAGCGGGGCAGACTCGAGCACCGGGGAGCTGTTTTTT. Using reference TRBV2 and TRBJ2-2 for the parts outside the CDR3, the full variable domain is EPEVTQTPSHQVTQMGQEVILRCVPISNHLYFYWYRQILGQKVEFLVSFYNNEISEKSEIFDDQFSVERPDGSNFTLKIRSTKLEDSAMYFCASGADSSTGELFFGEGSRLTVL.

This chain links TRBV28 with TRBJ1-2; D uncertain. This CDR3 has 14 amino acids. The V end was cut by 6 bases, the J end by 4 bases, with 15 bases between. Germline CDR1 is MDHEN and CDR2 is SYDVKM. CDR3 bases: TGTGCCAGCAGCCTCCCCGCAGCGGGCTATGGCTACACCTTC. The encoded protein is CASSLPAAGYGYTF.

The rearrangement links TRBV19 to TRBJ1-3; a possible D gene is TRBD1 (6 bases). The germline V gene encodes CDR1 LNHDA and CDR2 SQIVND (reference sequence). There are 14 residues in the CDR3. V shed 9 bases and J shed 0 bases, with 12 bases lying between them. The CDR3, as DNA: TGTGCCAGCGGGGAGACAGGCTCTGGAAACACCATATATTTT. Translating gives CASGETGSGNTIYF.

This clone was found a few times. Here the CDR3 reads CASSSTGIPNYGYTF. The CDR3 coding sequence is TGTGCCAGCAGTTCTACAGGGATTCCTAACTATGGCTACACCTTC. The chain employs TRBV6-5 and TRBJ1-2, with D possibly TRBD1 on 6 matching bases. The CDR3 length is 15 residues. Per germline, CDR1 MNHEY and CDR2 SVGAGI. Trimming stripped 4 bases from V and 0 bases from J, with 12 bases between.

This clone was counted once. The rearrangement joins TRBV18 to TRBJ2-1, with 7 bases that match TRBD2. The CDR3 runs to 16 residues. Germline CDR1 reads KGHSH; CDR2 reads LQKENI. With 0 bases clipped from V and 9 bases from J, the junction kept 11 bases outside the gene matches. The CDR3 DNA follows: TGTGCCAGCTCACCACCAATGGGCCCAACGGGAGGTGAGCAGTTCTTC. Protein sequence: CASSPPMGPTGGEQFF.

J is TRBJ1-2 and V is TRBV30, with a tentative D call TRBD1 (5 bases). The germline CDR1 and CDR2 sequences are GTSNPN and SVGIG (reference sequence). This CDR3 comprises 15 residues. Trimming cost V 0 bases and J 2 bases, with 13 bases left between them. CDR3 protein: CAWSVGSGGNYGYTF. The CDR3 DNA is TGTGCCTGGAGTGTAGGATCGGGGGGGAACTATGGCTACACCTTC.

This clone was counted a single time. The chain employs TRBV7-2 and TRBJ1-5; 9 positions match TRBD1. The CDR3 loop spans 15 amino acids. V trimming: 5 bases; J trimming: 6 bases; junction bases outside the gene matches: 8. CDR1 is SGHTA and CDR2 is FQGNSA in the germline V gene. CDR3 protein: CASSTTQGAGQPQHF. The CDR3 DNA follows: TGTGCCAGCAGCACTACACAGGGGGCGGGTCAGCCCCAGCATTTT.

The chain links TRBV9 to TRBJ1-3; 8 nucleotides match TRBD1. After removal of 4 bases from V and 3 bases from J, the junction contained 15 bases not matched to a gene. This CDR3 region has 18 residues. Germline V gene data show CDR1 as SGDLS and CDR2 as YYNGEE. The CDR3 protein is CASSPQGSLQGGGNTIYF. The CDR3 DNA sequence: TGTGCCAGCAGCCCCCAAGGGTCTTTACAGGGGGGTGGAAACACCATATATTTT.

The chain couples TRBV5-1 to TRBJ2-1, with D possibly TRBD1 on 5 matching bases. The CDR3 has 14 residues. The germline gives CDR1 SGHRS, CDR2 YFSETQ. The germline V and J ends were trimmed by 0 bases and 10 bases, with 14 bases remaining between them. DNA of the CDR3: TGCGCCAGCAGCTTGGCTAAGGGGCCCAACGAGCAGTTCTTC. Its translation: CASSLAKGPNEQFF. Looking up the rest from reference TRBV5-1 and TRBJ2-1 gives the full variable domain: KAGVTQTPRYLIKTRGQQVTLSCSPISGHRSVSWYQQTPGQGLQFLFEYFSETQRNKGNFPGRFSGRQFSNSRSEMNVSTLELGDSALYLCASSLAKGPNEQFFGPGTRLTVL.